This is a list of T cell receptor beta chains from one sample in a study of control samples from healthy donors and cancer patients. Clones were sequenced by immunoSEQ multiplex PCR, and TCRdb holds only the in-frame ones, with some missing. The profile shows about 61,000 clones, nearly 90% of them singletons. The sample consisted of PBMCs. These receptors originate from a man aged 55 to 70 with colorectal cancer. Each CDR3 is given with its conserved first and last residue. A D gene is named only where the DNA matches it firmly. Rows may omit the clone size; those that give it use once, few, many or a size class.

>-|TRBJ1-4|-|TRBV14
CASSQGGGRDEKLFF
TGTGCCAGCAGCCAAGGAGGCGGGAGGGATGAAAAACTGTTTTTT
>-|TRBJ1-2|TRBD1|TRBV12-5
CASGLTGIGYGYTF
TGTGCTAGTGGTCTGACAGGGATTGGCTATGGCTACACCTTC
>-|TRBJ2-3|-|TRBV7-2
CASSFTRAGNTQYF
TGTGCCAGCAGTTTTACCCGAGCAGGGAATACGCAGTATTTT
>-|TRBJ2-7|-|TRBV4-2
CASSQEIPLEQYF
TGTGCCAGCAGCCAAGAAATTCCACTCGAGCAGTACTTC
>-|TRBJ1-6|-|TRBV5-5
CASSLGHYNSPLHF
TGTGCCAGCAGCCTCGGACATTATAATTCACCCCTCCACTTT
>-|TRBJ1-6|-|TRBV5-4
CASSLDGRTNSPLHF
TGTGCCAGCAGCTTAGATGGACGGACGAATTCACCCCTCCACTTT
>few|TRBJ1-2|-|TRBV7-3
CASSPRGQGGGYTF
TGTGCCAGCAGCCCCCGAGGGCAGGGCGGCGGCTACACCTTC
>-|TRBJ1-2|-|TRBV30
CAWSAGYGYTF
TGTGCCTGGAGCGCCGGATATGGCTACACCTTC
>-|TRBJ1-2|-|TRBV5-1
CASSYEGDYGYTF
TGCGCCAGCAGTTACGAGGGGGACTATGGCTACACCTTC
>-|TRBJ1-5|-|TRBV11-2
CASSLEYNQPQHF
TGTGCCAGCAGCTTAGAATACAATCAGCCCCAGCATTTT
>-|TRBJ2-5|-|TRBV7-2
CASSSRDPGTQYF
TGTGCCAGCAGCTCAAGGGACCCGGGGACCCAGTACTTC
>-|TRBJ1-5|TRBD1|TRBV7-8
CASSSGGGLAGNQPQHF
TGTGCCAGCAGCTCCGGAGGGGGCCTGGCGGGCAATCAGCCCCAGCATTTT
>-|TRBJ2-5|TRBD2|TRBV5-7
CASSRGGPGTQYF
TGTGCCAGCAGCCGGGGGGGGCCGGGGACCCAGTACTTC
>-|TRBJ1-1|-|TRBV6-8
CASRLSRENTEAFF
TGTGCCAGCAGGTTGAGCAGGGAGAACACTGAAGCTTTCTTT
>-|TRBJ1-5|-|TRBV5-6
CASSSDLDSRTQHF
TGTGCCAGCAGCTCCGATTTGGACAGTAGGACCCAGCATTTT
>-|TRBJ2-3|TRBD2|TRBV6-2/TRBV6-3
CASSDPRAGGPDTQYF
TGTGCCAGCAGTGACCCTAGAGCGGGGGGGCCAGATACGCAGTATTTT
>-|TRBJ2-5|-|TRBV2
CASSVEETQYF
TGTGCCAGCAGCGTAGAAGAGACCCAGTACTTC
>-|TRBJ1-6|TRBD1|TRBV28
CASTPGQAGSPLHF
TGTGCCAGCACTCCGGGACAGGCGGGTTCACCCCTCCACTTT
>-|TRBJ1-1|TRBD1|TRBV10-3
CAISAGTANTEAFF
TGTGCCATCAGTGCTGGGACAGCGAACACTGAAGCTTTCTTT
>-|TRBJ1-6|-|TRBV13
CASSLAPGTPNSPLHF
TGTGCCAGCAGCTTAGCCCCCGGCACACCGAATTCACCCCTCCACTTT
>-|TRBJ2-7|-|TRBV6-1
CASSEGGEQYF
TGTGCCAGCAGCGAAGGAGGCGAGCAGTACTTC
>few|TRBJ1-2|TRBD1|TRBV15
CATRNPGTGGRNTYGYTF
TGTGCCACCCGAAATCCCGGGACAGGGGGCAGGAACACCTATGGCTACACCTTC
>-|TRBJ1-3|-|TRBV6-1
CASSERQGNTIYF
TGTGCCAGCAGTGAACGTCAGGGAAACACCATATATTTT
>-|TRBJ1-3|-|TRBV6-5
CASALPSGNTIYF
TGTGCCAGCGCTCTCCCTTCGGGAAACACCATATATTTT
>-|TRBJ2-7|-|TRBV14
CASSQTRDEQYF
TGTGCCAGCAGCCAAACGAGAGATGAGCAGTACTTC
>few|TRBJ2-3|-|TRBV11-3
CASSSPRTADTQYF
TGTGCCAGCAGCTCCCCCCGTACAGCGGATACGCAGTATTTT
>-|TRBJ1-4|-|TRBV28
CASSLVRGGKLFF
TGTGCCAGCAGTTTAGTTAGGGGGGGAAAACTGTTTTTT
>-|TRBJ1-2|TRBD1|TRBV19
CASSLRGGAHYGYTF
TGTGCCAGTAGCCTCCGAGGGGGCGCGCACTATGGCTACACCTTC
>-|TRBJ2-2|-|TRBV11-2
CASSPQDLTGELFF
TGTGCCAGCAGCCCCCAAGACCTCACCGGGGAGCTGTTTTTT
>-|TRBJ1-3|-|TRBV5-5
CASSLGGNNGNTIYF
TGTGCCAGCAGCTTGGGTGGGAATAATGGAAACACCATATATTTT
>-|TRBJ2-7|-|TRBV3-1/TRBV3-2
CASSPPDLDEQYF
TGTGCCAGCAGCCCACCTGACCTAGACGAGCAGTACTTC
>few|TRBJ2-7|-|TRBV7-2
CASSFNPRYEQYF
TGTGCCAGCAGCTTTAATCCTCGCTACGAGCAGTACTTC
>-|TRBJ2-7|TRBD2|TRBV2
CASSGASGGPYEQYF
TGTGCCAGCAGTGGTGCTAGCGGGGGGCCATACGAGCAGTACTTC
>once|TRBJ2-7|-|TRBV7-6
CASSFHPESHYEQYF
TGTGCCAGCAGCTTCCACCCAGAGTCCCACTACGAGCAGTACTTC
>-|TRBJ2-7|-|TRBV2
CASSRTTGYEQYF
TGTGCCAGCAGTCGGACCACGGGCTACGAGCAGTACTTC
>-|TRBJ1-3|-|TRBV18
CASSPRVSGNTIYF
TGTGCCAGCTCACCAAGGGTCTCTGGAAACACCATATATTTT
>-|TRBJ2-5|TRBD2|TRBV9
CASSGGVDRPEYF
TGTGCCAGCAGTGGGGGGGTGGATCGGCCTGAGTACTTC
>-|TRBJ1-6|-|TRBV28
CASSFGGATINSPLHF
TGTGCCAGCAGTTTCGGGGGGGCGACGATTAATTCACCCCTCCACTTT
>-|TRBJ1-2|-|TRBV19
CASKRDPNSNNYGYTF
TGTGCCAGTAAGCGGGATCCCAACTCCAATAACTATGGCTACACCTTC
>-|TRBJ1-1|TRBD1|TRBV11-3
CASSKGQGHTEAFF
TGTGCCAGCAGCAAAGGACAGGGTCACACTGAAGCTTTCTTT
>-|TRBJ1-1|TRBD1|TRBV7-9
CASSLVGTGNTEAFF
TGTGCCAGCAGCTTAGTGGGGACAGGGAACACTGAAGCTTTCTTT
>-|TRBJ2-7|-|TRBV5-4
CASSPGGGQPHEQYF
TGTGCCAGCAGCCCGGGTGGGGGTCAACCCCACGAGCAGTACTTC
>-|TRBJ2-2|TRBD1|TRBV18
CASSPGTVNTGELFF
TGTGCCAGCTCACCAGGGACAGTGAACACCGGGGAGCTGTTTTTT
>-|TRBJ2-5|-|TRBV11-3
CASSLDSIQETQYF
TGTGCCAGCAGCTTAGACTCGATCCAAGAGACCCAGTACTTC
>-|TRBJ2-4|-|TRBV5-5
CASSLSTGIAKNIQYF
TGTGCCAGCAGCCTCTCTACGGGAATAGCCAAAAACATTCAGTACTTC
>-|TRBJ1-4|-|TRBV12-3/TRBV12-4
CASSLGNEKLFF
TGTGCCAGCAGTTTAGGGAATGAAAAACTGTTTTTT
>-|TRBJ2-3|-|TRBV10-1
CASSEGPRFTDTQYF
TGCGCCAGCAGTGAAGGTCCCCGGTTCACAGATACGCAGTATTTT
>-|TRBJ2-5|TRBD1|TRBV15
CATSGLTGGGETQYF
TGTGCCACCAGCGGCCTGACAGGGGGAGGTGAGACCCAGTACTTC